Detailed here is one T cell receptor (beta chain). Its antigen is unidentified. J was trimmed by 7 bases and V by 4 bases; bases with no gene match: 10. CDR1 is MNHEY and CDR2 is SMNVEV in the germline V gene (reference sequence). The CDR3 sequence is 17 residues long. This entry belongs to a study of cytomegalovirus exposure and HLA in healthy donors. Study-wide points: Earlier findings revealed that most TCR beta V segments proved productive either about 87% or about 30% of the time. Cytomegalovirus-associated status was assigned to some 180 TCR beta chains.

PCR primers comprised 60 Vbeta and 13 Jbeta primers. Method: immunoSEQ multiplex PCR; TCRdb's copy keeps in-frame clones and lacks some. The table includes approximately 180,000 clones, 70% to 90% detected once. The sequence derives from a woman younger than 35 in good health and CMV-seronegative. The chain carries TRBV27 and TRBJ2-2; TRBD1 matches at 12 bases. Sequenced input: PBMCs. The CDR3 loop is CASSSPWDRGRGGELFF. CDR3 bases: TGTGCCAGCAGTTCACCTTGGGACAGGGGGCGAGGCGGGGAGCTGTTTTTT.